Listed below are T cell receptor beta chains from one sample, sequenced in a study of shared clonotypes between healthy human individuals. Profiled with immunoSEQ multiplex PCR; TCRdb holds only in-frame clones, not every one. Altogether over a million clones are present, 95% to 99% being singletons, with the ten largest covering roughly 0.42%. The sample comprised naive CD4+ T cells sorted from blood. The receptors were gathered from a man aged 25-45 years in good health. CDR3s include the opening cysteine and the closing phenylalanine or tryptophan. The D gene is left open where the match is weak. Clone size is shown for a subset of rows, as once, few, many or a class of expanded clone.

TRBV4-1	TRBD1	TRBJ2-7	.	CASSQAEGQGYEQYF	TGCGCCAGCAGCCAAGCGGAGGGACAGGGCTACGAGCAGTACTTC
TRBV5-4	TRBD1	TRBJ1-5	.	CASSPDRAQPQHF	TGTGCCAGCAGCCCTGACAGGGCGCAGCCCCAGCATTTT
TRBV5-4	.	TRBJ2-3	.	CASSLAQGFTDTQYF	TGTGCCAGCAGCTTGGCCCAGGGGTTCACAGATACGCAGTATTTT
TRBV19	.	TRBJ1-1	.	CASRAPRAANTEAFF	TGTGCCAGTAGGGCCCCGAGGGCAGCGAACACTGAAGCTTTCTTT
TRBV7-8	.	TRBJ2-2	.	CASSLVVARRTGELFF	TGTGCCAGCAGCTTAGTGGTAGCTCGGAGGACCGGGGAGCTGTTTTTT
TRBV30	TRBD1	TRBJ1-1	.	CAWSSGQTLTEAFF	TGTGCCTGGAGCTCGGGACAGACGCTTACTGAAGCTTTCTTT
TRBV18	.	TRBJ1-1	.	CASSQKQGAEAFF	TGTGCCAGCTCACAGAAACAGGGAGCTGAAGCTTTCTTT
TRBV5-1	.	TRBJ2-5	.	CASKRGYQETQYF	TGCGCCAGCAAGAGGGGGTACCAAGAGACCCAGTACTTC
TRBV7-2	TRBD2	TRBJ2-7	few	CASSLGLAMKPYEQYF	TGTGCCAGCAGCCTTGGACTAGCGATGAAACCCTACGAGCAGTACTTC
TRBV5-8	.	TRBJ1-1	.	CASSLGKRGTEAFF	TGTGCCAGCAGCTTGGGAAAAAGGGGGACTGAAGCTTTCTTT
TRBV5-4	.	TRBJ2-7	.	CASSLKGGYEQYF	TGTGCCAGCAGCTTGAAGGGCGGCTACGAGCAGTACTTC
TRBV7-9	.	TRBJ2-3	.	CASRSYVGTDTQYF	TGTGCCAGCAGGAGTTATGTGGGCACAGATACGCAGTATTTT
TRBV7-8	.	TRBJ2-6	.	CASSTPQRVGANVLTF	TGTGCCAGCAGCACGCCCCAACGGGTTGGGGCCAACGTCCTGACTTTC
TRBV15	.	TRBJ2-1	.	CATSSGTKRAPRNEQFF	TGTGCCACCAGCAGCGGGACCAAGCGGGCCCCCCGCAATGAGCAGTTCTTC
TRBV5-1	.	TRBJ2-2	.	CASSLAANTGELFF	TGCGCCAGCAGCTTGGCAGCGAACACCGGGGAGCTGTTTTTT
TRBV28	.	TRBJ1-5	.	CASSFKGREPQHF	TGTGCCAGCAGTTTTAAGGGGCGGGAGCCCCAGCATTTT
TRBV10-3	TRBD1	TRBJ2-7	.	CAISEIPGQFPYEQYF	TGTGCCATCAGTGAAATCCCGGGACAGTTCCCCTACGAGCAGTACTTC
TRBV2	.	TRBJ1-4	.	CASSEREVEVFF	TGTGCCAGCAGTGAAAGAGAAGTGGAAGTGTTTTTT
TRBV5-1	TRBD2	TRBJ2-6	.	CASSGLGLAGAGANVLTF	TGCGCCAGCAGCGGGCTGGGACTAGCGGGAGCGGGGGCCAACGTCCTGACTTTC
TRBV6-1	.	TRBJ1-5	.	CASSERTHQPQHF	TGTGCCAGCAGCGAAAGAACACATCAGCCCCAGCATTTT
TRBV19	TRBD2	TRBJ2-2	.	CASNLLAGISGELFF	TGTGCCAGTAATCTCCTAGCGGGAATATCCGGGGAGCTGTTTTTT
TRBV6-5	.	TRBJ2-2	once	CASSFGGEGRTGELFF	TGTGCCAGCAGTTTCGGGGGCGAAGGGAGAACCGGGGAGCTGTTTTTT
TRBV5-1	TRBD1	TRBJ1-4	.	CASTSWGQGNEKLFF	TGCGCCAGCACCTCTTGGGGACAGGGTAATGAAAAACTGTTTTTT
TRBV29-1	TRBD1	TRBJ1-1	.	CSVAKNRGPRGTEAFF	TGCAGCGTTGCCAAAAACAGGGGGCCGCGCGGCACTGAAGCTTTCTTT
TRBV5-6	.	TRBJ2-1	once	CASSPLPGARNEQFF	TGTGCCAGCAGCCCTCTTCCGGGGGCACGCAATGAGCAGTTCTTC
TRBV20-1	.	TRBJ2-4	.	CSAAMGDIARF	TGCAGTGCTGCCATGGGGGACATAGCCCGCTTC
TRBV18	.	TRBJ1-4	once	CASSPILTAVDGKLFF	TGTGCCAGCTCACCAATATTGACAGCCGTGGATGGGAAACTGTTTTTT
TRBV7-8	.	TRBJ1-2	.	CASSLDLGGYGYTF	TGTGCCAGCAGCTTAGATTTGGGGGGCTATGGCTACACCTTC
TRBV29-1	TRBD1	TRBJ1-3	.	CSVRGQGRGNTIYF	TGCAGCGTTAGAGGACAGGGACGTGGAAACACCATATATTTT
TRBV11-2	.	TRBJ2-7	.	CASSLVHYEQYF	TGTGCCAGCAGCTTAGTTCATTACGAGCAGTACTTC
TRBV18	.	TRBJ2-3	.	CASSPSSGTDTQYF	TGTGCCAGCTCACCATCTAGCGGCACAGATACGCAGTATTTT
TRBV2	TRBD1	TRBJ2-1	.	CATRDRGYEQFF	TGTGCCACCCGGGACAGGGGGTATGAGCAGTTCTTC
TRBV10-2	TRBD1	TRBJ2-2	.	CASSLDRGSTGELFF	TGCGCCAGCAGTTTGGACAGGGGGTCCACCGGGGAGCTGTTTTTT
TRBV7-2	TRBD2	TRBJ2-1	.	CASSEGLAPYNEQFF	TGTGCCAGCAGCGAGGGACTAGCGCCCTACAATGAGCAGTTCTTC
TRBV10-3	.	TRBJ2-3	.	CAISESNAATDTQYF	TGTGCCATCAGTGAGTCGAACGCCGCCACAGATACGCAGTATTTT
TRBV18	TRBD2	TRBJ2-2	.	CASSSGGVTGELFF	TGTGCCAGCTCAAGCGGGGGAGTAACCGGGGAGCTGTTTTTT
TRBV21-1	.	TRBJ2-2	once	CASRRVGRSGSSTGELFF	TGTGCCAGCAGGCGAGTAGGGCGTAGCGGGTCCTCCACCGGGGAGCTGTTTTTT
TRBV5-5	TRBD1	TRBJ2-7	.	CASRSTGGAYEQYF	TGTGCCAGCAGATCAACAGGGGGAGCCTACGAGCAGTACTTC